This TCR beta chain was recorded in a study of shared clonotypes between healthy human individuals. Background on the study: Serving as donors were two women and a few men, whose ages spanned 18 to 49.

Repertoires were generated with immunoSEQ multiplex PCR, while TCRdb's copy carries only in-frame clones and drops some. Of under 850,000 clones listed, approximately 92% are singletons. CD8 cells regarded as naive lacked CD45RO, were positively chosen for CCR7, and omitted terminally differentiated effector memory CD45RA+ cells. The sequencing sample was made of naive CD8+ T cells sorted from blood. This receptor was obtained from a man aged 30-40 years in good health.

Written as DNA, the CDR3 is TGTGCCTGGAGTGTACAGGGGGGCAGCTACAATGAGCAGTTCTTC. Its protein is CAWSVQGGSYNEQFF. This chain joins TRBV30 and TRBJ2-1; 8 bases are a match to TRBD1. CDR3 length: 15 residues. Germline V gives CDR1 GTSNPN, CDR2 SVGIG (reference sequence). V dropped 0 bases and J dropped 3; count of bases not matched to a gene: 4.